This T cell receptor (beta chain) was recovered during a study of T cell repertoires in cytomegalovirus infection. TCRdb independently ran MiXCR on the reads; one entry per CDR3 protein. The sample consists of 150,000 to 180,000 distinct CDR3 sequences, around 24% of them appearing once. CDR1 is SGHTA, CDR2 FQGTGA, per germline. V dropped 1 base and J dropped 2 bases, with 10 bases sitting between them. CDR3 length: 15 amino acids. This clonotype showed up many times. The clonotype was recovered from a human donor in good health (CMV status not recorded). Some clones in this sample may be carry-over from other donors' samples. Specimen: PBMCs. The genes are TRBV7-3 and TRBJ2-3, with a tentative D call TRBD2 (6 bases). Here the CDR3 reads CASSLMAGPTDTQYF. CDR3 bases: TGTGCCAGCAGCTTAATGGCGGGACCCACAGATACGCAGTATTTT.